The sequence of this T cell receptor (beta chain) was determined in a study of blood T cell repertoires in COVID-19. Across the study: Sites in the United States, Italy and Spain provided acute and convalescent COVID-19 samples. PBMCs, B-cell-depleted T cells, or T cells provided the cDNA or gDNA that made up the material.

This CDR3 region has 16 residues. V gave up 5 bases and J gave up 2 bases, with 16 bases separating them. The germline gives CDR1 MDHEN, CDR2 SYDVKM. Authors' data handling: Nucleated cell counts were estimated from reference gene primer amplification. The table came from immunoSEQ multiplex PCR; TCRdb's copy has only in-frame clones and leaves some out. That table supplies the V and J calls and clone size; D and trimming were determined from the DNA. The sample shows 200,000 to 250,000 clones, around 88% of them seen only once. The V gene is TRBV28, the J gene TRBJ2-1; D gene uncertain. Sequenced: peripheral blood. The sequence was obtained from a man aged 18-30 years with active or convalescent COVID-19. CDR3 loop: CASSPVGSTTYNEQFF. CDR3 nucleotide sequence: TGTGCCAGCAGTCCCGTGGGCAGCACCACCTACAATGAGCAGTTCTTC.